A single sample gave rise to the 14 T cell receptor beta chains below, sequenced in a study of patients and donors after allogeneic stem cell transplantation. TCRdb reanalysed the RT-PCR reads using MiXCR and keeps one entry per CDR3 protein. The repertoire holds approximately 220,000 distinct CDR3 sequences, with around two fifths as singletons. The sample was blood, either unsorted or a sorted T cell fraction (not recorded which). The source of these receptors is a human donor who was either an allogeneic HSCT recipient or a stem cell or donor lymphocyte infusion donor (not recorded which). It is not recorded whose cells these are; they may come from a transplant donor.

There are a few counts of this clonotype. The chain combines TRBV20-1 with TRBJ1-5; D not resolved. The germline CDR1 and CDR2 sequences are DFQATT and SNEGSKA (reference sequence). V lost 3 bases and J 1 base, leaving 7 bases between the germline ends. This CDR3 comprises 13 residues. The CDR3 protein is CSARKGSNQPQHF. The CDR3 DNA follows: TGCAGTGCTAGGAAAGGAAGCAATCAGCCCCAGCATTTT.

The chain links TRBV5-5 to TRBJ1-5; D is unclear. This CDR3 region has 15 residues. The V end lost 3 bases, the J end lost 6 bases, and 16 bases lay between the germline ends. Germline lookup yields CDR1 SGHKS and CDR2 YYEKEE (reference sequence). CDR3 residues: CASSWSADSGQPQHF. The CDR3 DNA reads as TGTGCCAGCAGCTGGTCGGCGGACTCAGGTCAGCCCCAGCATTTT.

V and J are TRBV5-1 and TRBJ1-2; D may be TRBD1 (5 bases). CDR1 and CDR2 (germline): SGHRS, YFSETQ. The V end lost 7 bases, the J end lost 4 bases, and 14 bases lay between the germline ends. This CDR3 is built from 13 residues. Here the CDR3 DNA reads TGCGCCAGCCGACTCCGGGGACCCTATGGCTACACCTTC. Protein: CASRLRGPYGYTF.

This clonotype was detected a few times. The rearrangement links TRBV5-1 to TRBJ1-4; 8 nucleotides match TRBD1. After removal of 1 base from V and 5 bases from J, the junction contained 7 bases not matched to a gene. The CDR3 length is 16 residues. In germline, CDR1 is SGHRS, CDR2 YFSETQ. The CDR3 sequence: CASSLLSWTGNEKLFF. In DNA form, the CDR3 reads TGCGCCAGCAGCTTGTTATCGTGGACAGGGAATGAAAAACTGTTTTTT.

The chain carries TRBV28 and TRBJ1-4, with TRBD1 identical over 7 bases. Germline V gene sequence: CDR1 MDHEN, CDR2 SYDVKM. The CDR3 spans 15 residues. The V gene end was trimmed by 6 bases and the J gene end by 4 bases; junction bases not matched to a gene: 8. The CDR3 DNA sequence: TGTGCCAGCAGGGGACCGGGACAGAATAATGAAAAACTGTTTTTT. Protein: CASRGPGQNNEKLFF. Full variable domain (outside the CDR3, taken from reference TRBV28 and TRBJ1-4): DVKVTQSSRYLVKRTGEKVFLECVQDMDHENMFWYRQDPGLGLRLIYFSYDVKMKEKGDIPEGYSVSREKKERFSLILESASTNQTSMYLCASRGPGQNNEKLFFGSGTQLSVL.

This clonotype was seen at least ten times. The V and J genes are TRBV12-3 or TRBV12-4 and TRBJ1-2; TRBD1 matches at 7 bases. CDR3 length: 13 amino acids. V dropped 5 bases and J dropped 3; count of bases not matched to a gene: 3. CDR3 DNA sequence: TGTGCCAGCAGTCCGACAGGGTACTATGGCTACACCTTC. As protein: CASSPTGYYGYTF.

V and J are TRBV27 and TRBJ2-1, with 8 bases that match TRBD2. The CDR3 sequence is 16 residues long. Germline-derived CDR1 and CDR2 are MNHEY and SMNVEV (reference sequence). V was clipped by 0 bases and J by 0 bases; unmatched bases: 1. The CDR3 DNA reads as TGTGCCAGCAGTTTATCTGCGGGGGGCTCCTACAATGAGCAGTTCTTC. Its translation is CASSLSAGGSYNEQFF.

This clonotype was observed a few times. The chain uses TRBV3-1 and TRBJ2-1; D ambiguous. The CDR3 has 12 amino acids. Trimming took off 1 base at V and 7 bases at J, with 5 bases between the two ends. Germline CDR1 LGHDT, CDR2 YNNKEL (reference sequence). The CDR3 DNA follows: TGTGCCAGCAGCCAAGCATATAATGAGCAGTTCTTC. Translated: CASSQAYNEQFF.

The chain links TRBV12-3 or TRBV12-4 to TRBJ1-5; TRBD1 matches at 8 bases. V gave up 5 bases and J gave up 7 bases; unmatched junction bases: 7. CDR3 length equals 14 residues. The CDR3 coding sequence is TGTGCCAGCAGTCTCGGACAGGGCTGGCAGCCCCAGCATTTT. Translating gives CASSLGQGWQPQHF.

This sequence joins TRBV18 and TRBJ1-5; no definite D call. The CDR3 loop spans 14 amino acids. CDR1 KGHSH and CDR2 LQKENI come from the germline V gene. V lost 6 bases to trimming and J lost 0 bases, with 9 bases between them. CDR3 DNA sequence: TGTGCCAGCTCCCCGATCTATAGCAATCAGCCCCAGCATTTT. Encoded protein: CASSPIYSNQPQHF.

The V and J genes are TRBV5-1 and TRBJ1-1; D may be TRBD1 (5 bases). V gave up 1 base and J gave up 4 bases, with 11 bases separating them. The CDR3 consists of 14 residues. Germline V gene lookup returns CDR1 SGHRS and CDR2 YFSETQ. The CDR3 spells CASSLKKGTTEAFF. DNA of the CDR3: TGCGCCAGCAGCTTGAAGAAGGGGACCACTGAAGCTTTCTTT.

This clonotype was counted between two and nine times. J is TRBJ1-1 and V is TRBV7-9; D may be TRBD1 (6 bases). CDR1 and CDR2 from the germline V gene are SEHNR and FQNEAQ (reference sequence). The length of the CDR3 is 15 residues. V was shortened by 3 bases and J by 3 bases, with 14 bases between the two germline ends. CDR3 amino acids: CASSFLDRRYTEAFF. CDR3 nucleotide sequence: TGTGCCAGCAGCTTTCTGGACAGACGATACACTGAAGCTTTCTTT.

This clonotype was recorded once. The chain employs TRBV6-6 and TRBJ2-2, with a weak D call TRBD1 (6 bases). This CDR3 is built from 14 residues. V lost 4 bases to trimming and J lost 7 bases, with 13 bases between them. Germline-derived CDR1 and CDR2 are MNHNY and SVGAGI (reference sequence). The CDR3 sequence: CASSSQGLSGELFF. CDR3 sequence (DNA): TGTGCCAGCAGTTCGCAGGGGCTAAGCGGGGAGCTGTTTTTT.

There are a few counts of this clonotype. The chain carries TRBV5-5 and TRBJ1-1, with TRBD1 matching 7 bases. Germline-derived CDR1 and CDR2 are SGHKS and YYEKEE (reference sequence). The V segment lost 4 bases and the J segment 0 bases; nucleotides outside the gene matches: 15. The CDR3 is made up of 18 amino acids. DNA for the CDR3: TGTGCCAGCAGCCCCGGGGAGGGGGCGGCACGAATGAACACTGAAGCTTTCTTT. Protein sequence: CASSPGEGAARMNTEAFF.